The rows below give T cell receptor beta chains drawn from one sample of a study of CD8 T cells in Susac syndrome. TCRdb used MiXCR to reprocess the immunoSEQ multiplex PCR reads, holding one entry per CDR3 protein. The data contain just over 150,000 distinct CDR3 sequences, less than 97% of them singletons. The sample comprised CD8+ T cells from PBMCs. All receptors come from a human donor with multiple sclerosis. Both conserved end residues are part of each CDR3. D genes are given only for firm matches. Clone size is shown for a subset of rows, as once, few, many or a class of expanded clone.

v_call,cdr3_length,j_call,d_call,clone_size,cdr3_aa,cdr3_nt
TRBV20-1,13,TRBJ2-7,NA,NA,CSATETWSYEQYF,TGCAGTGCGACAGAAACTTGGAGTTACGAGCAGTACTTC
TRBV7-8,18,TRBJ1-5,NA,NA,CASSLASLILPVDQPQHF,TGTGCCAGCAGCTTAGCCTCCCTCATTTTACCGGTAGATCAGCCCCAGCATTTT
TRBV4-1,16,TRBJ1-5,NA,NA,CASSPREANSNQPQHF,TGCGCCAGCAGCCCCAGGGAGGCAAATAGCAATCAGCCCCAGCATTTT
TRBV30,13,TRBJ1-2,NA,once,CAWDPPESGGYTF,TGTGCCTGGGACCCTCCCGAGTCCGGTGGCTACACCTTC
TRBV30,14,TRBJ1-3,NA,NA,CAWSTGDSGNTIYF,TGTGCCTGGAGTACGGGAGACTCTGGAAACACCATATATTTT
TRBV6-5,13,TRBJ2-1,NA,NA,CASRSGGGMEQFF,TGTGCCAGCAGGTCCGGCGGCGGGATGGAGCAGTTCTTC
TRBV3-1,17,TRBJ2-3,NA,NA,CASSQGWRAPTLDTQYF,TGTGCCAGCAGCCAAGGATGGAGGGCTCCGACATTGGATACGCAGTATTTT
TRBV27,14,TRBJ2-3,NA,NA,CASRVIEGADTQYF,TGTGCCAGCAGGGTTATTGAAGGAGCTGATACGCAGTATTTT
TRBV3-1,18,TRBJ2-5,NA,NA,CASSHTRRSILPRETQYF,TGTGCCAGCAGCCATACCCGAAGATCGATACTCCCCCGGGAGACCCAGTACTTC
TRBV29-1,13,TRBJ2-2,NA,NA,CSAWLLNTGELFF,TGCAGCGCTTGGCTCTTGAACACCGGGGAGCTGTTTTTT
TRBV9,12,TRBJ2-7,TRBD1,NA,CASSGTGSEQYF,TGTGCCAGCAGCGGGACAGGGTCCGAGCAGTACTTC
TRBV12-3/TRBV12-4,11,TRBJ2-7,NA,NA,CASGIPDEQYF,TGTGCCAGCGGCATCCCCGACGAGCAGTACTTC
TRBV21-1,17,TRBJ2-1,NA,NA,CASSKAPLGQGDNEQFF,TGTGCCAGCAGCAAAGCCCCCTTAGGACAGGGAGACAATGAGCAGTTCTTC
TRBV20-1,15,TRBJ1-2,NA,NA,CSARPPSLPSGGYTF,TGCAGTGCTAGACCCCCGAGTCTTCCTTCGGGAGGCTACACCTTC
TRBV29-1,12,TRBJ1-1,NA,NA,CSVVQGITEAFF,TGCAGCGTTGTCCAGGGAATCACTGAAGCTTTCTTT
TRBV30,14,TRBJ2-1,TRBD1,NA,CAWSAGQGVGEQFF,TGTGCCTGGAGTGCGGGACAGGGGGTGGGTGAGCAGTTCTTC
TRBV13,12,TRBJ2-7,NA,NA,CASSQQGFEQYF,TGTGCCAGCAGCCAACAGGGTTTCGAGCAGTACTTC
TRBV5-6,12,TRBJ1-1,NA,NA,CASSLPASEAFF,TGTGCCAGCAGCCTACCGGCCTCTGAAGCTTTCTTT
TRBV20-1,14,TRBJ1-1,NA,NA,CSANGQGEGTEAFF,TGCAGTGCTAACGGGCAAGGGGAGGGGACTGAAGCTTTCTTT
TRBV20-1,16,TRBJ1-1,TRBD1,NA,CSAPVGQGAVNTEAFF,TGCAGTGCCCCGGTGGGACAGGGGGCAGTGAACACTGAAGCTTTCTTT
TRBV29-1,12,TRBJ1-1,TRBD1,NA,CSGQTGVGEAFF,TGCAGCGGGCAAACAGGGGTGGGTGAAGCTTTCTTT
TRBV2,13,TRBJ1-6,NA,NA,CASSATAGSPLHF,TGTGCCAGCAGTGCGACCGCAGGATCACCCCTCCACTTT
TRBV27,15,TRBJ2-5,NA,NA,CASSLKGWPVETQYF,TGTGCCAGCAGTTTAAAGGGCTGGCCAGTGGAGACCCAGTACTTC
TRBV4-1,15,TRBJ2-1,TRBD1,NA,CASSQGDRVTNEQFF,TGCGCCAGCAGCCAAGGGGACAGAGTTACCAATGAGCAGTTCTTC
TRBV4-2,19,TRBJ1-6,NA,NA,CASSQDMGSGNSYNSPLHF,TGTGCCAGCAGCCAAGATATGGGATCAGGGAACTCCTATAATTCACCCCTCCACTTT
TRBV4-1,12,TRBJ2-2,NA,NA,CASSQPDGELFF,TGCGCCAGCAGCCAACCGGACGGGGAGCTGTTTTTT
TRBV20-1,11,TRBJ1-1,NA,NA,CSARRNTEAFF,TGCAGTGCTAGGAGGAACACTGAAGCTTTCTTT
TRBV3-1,17,TRBJ2-5,TRBD2,NA,CASSQDLGASGQETQYF,TGTGCCAGCAGCCAAGATCTTGGGGCTAGCGGACAAGAGACCCAGTACTTC
TRBV18,13,TRBJ1-6,NA,once,CASSPRANSPLHF,TGTGCCAGCTCACCACGTGCTAATTCACCCCTCCACTTT
TRBV29-1,12,TRBJ2-5,NA,NA,CSVVGVKGTQYF,TGCAGCGTTGTCGGGGTAAAGGGGACCCAGTACTTC
TRBV3-1,15,TRBJ1-6,NA,NA,CASSSDTLLSSPLHF,TGTGCCAGCAGTTCGGATACACTACTATCTTCACCCCTCCACTTT
TRBV4-1,15,TRBJ2-7,TRBD1,NA,CASSQHGQDPYEQYF,TGCGCCAGCAGCCAACATGGACAGGACCCCTACGAGCAGTACTTC
TRBV3-1,14,TRBJ1-1,NA,NA,CASSHETRRAEAFF,TGTGCCAGCAGCCATGAGACGCGGAGGGCTGAAGCTTTCTTT
TRBV25-1,15,TRBJ1-2,TRBD1,NA,CASSDQTGGGYGYTF,TGTGCCAGCAGTGATCAGACAGGGGGAGGCTATGGCTACACCTTC
TRBV20-1,13,TRBJ2-1,NA,NA,CSARVGTLNEQFF,TGCAGTGCTAGAGTAGGGACTCTCAATGAGCAGTTCTTC
TRBV6-5,15,TRBJ2-4,TRBD1,NA,CASSQETGAGNIQYF,TGTGCCAGCAGCCAGGAAACAGGGGCGGGAAACATTCAGTACTTC
TRBV29-1,13,TRBJ2-1,NA,NA,CSVEDGPTNEQFF,TGCAGCGTTGAAGACGGCCCTACAAATGAGCAGTTCTTC
TRBV27,16,TRBJ2-7,TRBD2,NA,CASSTLAGGPTYEQYF,TGTGCCAGCAGTACCTTAGCGGGGGGGCCTACCTACGAGCAGTACTTC
TRBV27,13,TRBJ1-6,NA,NA,CASGQRGDSPLHF,TGTGCCAGCGGACAACGAGGGGATTCACCCCTCCACTTT
TRBV7-9,14,TRBJ1-2,TRBD1,NA,CASSVTGGGHGYTF,TGTGCCAGCAGCGTCACAGGGGGAGGACATGGCTACACCTTC